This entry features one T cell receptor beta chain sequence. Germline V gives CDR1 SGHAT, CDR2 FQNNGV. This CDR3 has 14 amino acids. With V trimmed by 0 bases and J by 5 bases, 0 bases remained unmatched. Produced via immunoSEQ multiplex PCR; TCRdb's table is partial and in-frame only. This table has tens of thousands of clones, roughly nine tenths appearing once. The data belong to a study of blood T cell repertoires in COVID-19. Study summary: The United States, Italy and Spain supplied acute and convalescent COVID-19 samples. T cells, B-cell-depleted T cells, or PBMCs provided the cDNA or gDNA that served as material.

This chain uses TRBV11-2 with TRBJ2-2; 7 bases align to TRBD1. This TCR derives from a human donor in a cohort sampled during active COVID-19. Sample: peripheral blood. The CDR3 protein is CASSLETGTGELFF. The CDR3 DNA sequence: TGTGCCAGCAGCTTAGAGACAGGGACCGGGGAGCTGTTTTTT. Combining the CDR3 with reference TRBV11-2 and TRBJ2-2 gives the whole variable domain EAGVAQSPRYKIIEKRQSVAFWCNPISGHATLYWYQQILGQGPKLLIQFQNNGVVDDSQLPKDRFSAERLKGVDSTLKIQPAKLEDSAVYLCASSLETGTGELFFGEGSRLTVL.